The clone carrying this TCR beta chain was seen repeatedly, ten times or more. Its antigen is currently unknown. This entry comes from a study of metastatic and nonmetastatic thyroid tumors. General study findings and limits: Patients with malignant thyroid tumors reportedly had significantly higher TCR beta diversity than those with benign nodules, in blood and tumor.

Prior to thyroid surgery, none of the patients had received any treatment. TCRdb reprocessed the PCR reads using MiXCR. Of around 28,000 clones listed, about 17% were seen once; the top ten hold over 3.5%. Germline CDR1 is SQVTM and CDR2 is ANQGSEA. Trimming pared 5 bases from V and 7 bases from J, leaving 11 bases between. The CDR3 contains 11 residues. Source material: blood. The origin of this receptor is a female donor with papillary thyroid cancer or a benign thyroid nodule (not recorded which). Some clones in this sample may be carry-over from other donors' samples. The chain uses TRBV29-1 and TRBJ1-1; no clear D. In nucleotides, the CDR3 is TGCAGCGTTCTAGGGCAGTTTGAAGCTTTCTTT. Translated: CSVLGQFEAFF.